This passage covers 8 T cell receptor beta chains from one sample sequenced in a study of blood T cell repertoires in COVID-19. The assay was immunoSEQ multiplex PCR, and TCRdb's table has in-frame clones only and misses some. The sample includes 250,000 to 300,000 clones, around 90% seen only once; the top ten take around 2.1%. The sequenced material came from peripheral blood. Every receptor here comes from a man in his forties or fifties with acute or convalescent COVID-19.

The gene calls are TRBV2 and TRBJ1-3, with D perhaps TRBD1 (6 bases). V was clipped by 10 bases and J by 0 bases, with 22 bases between them. The germline V gene encodes CDR1 SNHLY and CDR2 FYNNEI. The CDR3 loop spans 17 amino acids. The CDR3 sequence: CATQGGETSLSGNTIYF. CDR3 nucleotide sequence: TGTGCCACCCAAGGGGGGGAAACCTCTCTCTCTGGAAACACCATATATTTT.

This chain uses TRBV30 with TRBJ1-3, with 10 bases that match TRBD1. From germline, CDR1 is GTSNPN and CDR2 SVGIG (reference sequence). V lost 5 bases and J lost 2; bases outside the gene matches: 6. The CDR3 consists of 15 residues. The CDR3 sequence: CAWGTGAAAGNTIYF. Here the CDR3 DNA reads TGTGCCTGGGGGACAGGGGCGGCGGCTGGAAACACCATATATTTT.

This chain links TRBV5-1 with TRBJ2-2, with D tentatively TRBD1 (6 bases). The CDR3 has 16 residues. Germline-derived CDR1 and CDR2 are SGHRS and YFSETQ. Trimming removed 1 base at V and 6 bases at J, with 16 bases between. The CDR3 coding sequence is TGCGCCAGCAGCTTGAAACTACAGGGTAGCGCCGGGGAGCTGTTTTTT. Translating gives CASSLKLQGSAGELFF.

The V gene is TRBV6-5, the J gene TRBJ1-1; the D gene is possibly TRBD1 (5 bases). The germline V gene encodes CDR1 MNHEY and CDR2 SVGAGI. The CDR3 is 14 amino acids. V lost 7 bases, J lost 4 bases, and 16 bases lay in between. The DNA for the CDR3 is TGTGCCAGCACGCCCCCCCCGGGGGGCACTGAAGCTTTCTTT. Its translation: CASTPPPGGTEAFF.

The gene calls are TRBV4-2 and TRBJ2-1; a weak D match, TRBD2 (7 bases). The germline V and J ends were trimmed by 0 bases and 13 bases, with 13 bases remaining between them. This CDR3 spans 13 amino acids. The V gene's germline CDR1 is LGHNA and CDR2 YNFKEQ. The CDR3 protein is CASSQDPRGAQFF. DNA for the CDR3: TGTGCCAGCAGCCAAGATCCCCGGGGGGCTCAGTTCTTC.

This sequence joins TRBV7-9 and TRBJ1-2, with D maybe TRBD1 (5 bases). Trimming removed 9 bases from V and 8 bases from J, with 16 bases in between. This CDR3 is 12 amino acids long. Germline V lookup: CDR1 SEHNR, CDR2 FQNEAQ (reference sequence). The CDR3 protein is CASWGGMEGYTF. CDR3 nucleotides: TGTGCCAGTTGGGGGGGAATGGAAGGCTACACCTTC.

The V gene is TRBV11-2, the J gene TRBJ2-1; 11 nucleotides line up with TRBD2. Germline CDR1 reads SGHAT; CDR2 reads FQNNGV. The CDR3 loop spans 15 amino acids. Trimming took 5 bases from V and 2 from J; bases not matched to a gene: 2. CDR3 residues: CASSQLAGAYNEQFF. CDR3 in DNA: TGTGCCAGCAGCCAACTAGCGGGGGCCTACAATGAGCAGTTCTTC.

The chain is built from TRBV3-1 (or the pseudogene TRBV3-2) and TRBJ1-5; D remains ambiguous. This CDR3 is built from 16 residues. CDR1 is LGHDT, CDR2 YNNKEL, per germline (reference sequence). V was clipped by 0 bases and J by 2 bases, with 11 bases between them. CDR3 coding DNA: TGTGCCAGCAGCCAAGATCGGGGATCGGGCAATCAGCCCCAGCATTTT. It encodes CASSQDRGSGNQPQHF.